These 26 T cell receptor beta chains share one sample of origin, sequenced in a study of technical replicates of blood from a few donors. Clones were sequenced by immunoSEQ multiplex PCR, and TCRdb holds only the in-frame ones, with some missing. The sample has about 68,000 clones; about 97% are singletons. Sequenced material: T cells isolated from PBMCs. The receptors here all came from a human donor in good health.

The rearrangement links TRBV21-1 to TRBJ1-1; the table calls TRBD1, which could not be checked here. TRBV21-1 is tagged as a pseudogene. This CDR3 is 11 amino acids long. CDR3 loop: CASRGGTEAFF. CDR3 bases: TGTGCCAGCAGAGGGGGCACTGAAGCTTTCTTT.

The chain combines TRBV7-9 with TRBJ1-4, with 7 bases lining up with TRBD1. The CDR3 loop spans 15 amino acids. Germline V lookup: CDR1 SEHNR, CDR2 FQNEAQ (reference sequence). V was pared by 8 bases and J by 0 bases, with 6 bases of the junction left unmatched. CDR3 region: CASGDDRATNEKLFF. The CDR3 bases are TGTGCCAGCGGAGACGACAGGGCAACTAATGAAAAACTGTTTTTT.

The chain combines TRBV5-6 with TRBJ1-1; D is perhaps TRBD1 (5 bases). V lost 2 bases and J 8 bases, leaving 10 bases between the germline ends. The CDR3 runs 12 residues. Per the germline V gene, CDR1 is SGHDT and CDR2 is YYEEEE. The CDR3 is CASSFQGSEAFF. CDR3 in DNA: TGTGCCAGCAGCTTCCAGGGATCCGAAGCTTTCTTT.

The chain employs TRBV7-8 and TRBJ2-3; weak D call: TRBD2 (7 bases). Germline V gene sequence: CDR1 SGHVS, CDR2 FQNEAQ. V lost 6 bases and J 7 bases, leaving 20 bases between the germline ends. This CDR3 comprises 15 residues. The CDR3 DNA reads as TGTGCCAGCAGTCGGGGGCGGGAGTCCGGGAATACGCAGTATTTT. This gives the protein CASSRGRESGNTQYF.

The chain couples TRBV9 to TRBJ2-7; D gene unclear. Germline CDR1 is SGDLS and CDR2 is YYNGEE. This CDR3 contains 13 residues. Trimming removed 4 bases at V and 4 bases at J, with 12 bases between. CDR3 DNA sequence: TGTGCCAGCAGCCCCCGAGGATCTTACGAGCAGTACTTC. Protein product: CASSPRGSYEQYF. The whole variable domain, filled in from reference TRBV9 and TRBJ2-7, reads DSGVTQTPKHLITATGQRVTLRCSPRSGDLSVYWYQQSLDQGLQFLIQYYNGEERAKGNILERFSAQQFPDLHSELNLSSLELGDSALYFCASSPRGSYEQYFGPGTRLTVT.

The rearrangement uses TRBV11-2 and TRBJ1-1, with 8 positions matching TRBD1. The germline gives CDR1 SGHAT, CDR2 FQNNGV. This CDR3 is 17 amino acids long. Germline trimming cut 3 bases from V and 2 bases from J; bases unmatched to any gene: 11. CDR3 in DNA: TGTGCCAGCAGCTTTCCTTATACCGGGACAGGCAACACTGAAGCTTTCTTT. The encoded protein is CASSFPYTGTGNTEAFF.

This clone was observed once. The rearrangement joins TRBV5-1 to TRBJ1-1; TRBD1 might be the D (5 bases). Germline CDR1 and CDR2: SGHRS and YFSETQ. The CDR3 length is 15 residues. With 0 bases removed from V and 5 bases from J, the gap between germline ends came to 14 bases. The CDR3 loop is CASSLAAGDGTEAFF. CDR3 DNA sequence: TGCGCCAGCAGCTTGGCTGCGGGGGATGGTACTGAAGCTTTCTTT.

This clone was seen a single time. J is TRBJ2-3 and V is TRBV11-2; 11 bases are shared with TRBD2. The CDR3 sequence is 17 residues long. V dropped 5 bases and J dropped 2; count of bases not matched to a gene: 9. Germline lookup yields CDR1 SGHAT and CDR2 FQNNGV. The CDR3 spells CASSPFWTSGPTDTQYF. The CDR3 nucleotides are TGTGCCAGCAGCCCTTTCTGGACTAGCGGGCCCACAGATACGCAGTATTTT.

This sequence joins TRBV30 and TRBJ2-1; tentative D call: TRBD2 (5 bases). The CDR3 loop spans 15 amino acids. V was shortened by 7 bases and J by 0 bases, with 16 bases between the two germline ends. CDR1 is GTSNPN, CDR2 SVGIG, per germline (reference sequence). CDR3 coding DNA: TGTGCCTTTGGACTGCCGGGGAGCTCCTACAATGAGCAGTTCTTC. Amino acids: CAFGLPGSSYNEQFF.

CDR3 coding DNA: TGTGCCTGGAGTACCCCACAGGTGTACTTTGAGACCCAGTACTTC. Translating it yields CAWSTPQVYFETQYF. This chain links TRBV30 with TRBJ2-5; D may be TRBD1 (5 bases). Germline loops: CDR1 GTSNPN, CDR2 SVGIG (reference sequence). The V end was cut by 2 bases, the J end by 5 bases, with 18 bases between. The length of the CDR3 is 15 residues.

The chain employs TRBV11-2 and TRBJ1-3; 7 bases are shared with TRBD1. There are 15 residues in the CDR3. The germline V gene encodes CDR1 SGHAT and CDR2 FQNNGV. The J segment lost 2 bases and the V segment lost 4 bases, leaving 5 bases of the junction unmatched. This CDR3 reads CASSSWDSPGNTIYF. CDR3 nucleotide sequence: TGTGCCAGCAGCTCCTGGGACAGCCCTGGAAACACCATATATTTT.

Here the CDR3 reads CASSLGQATGELFF. The CDR3 DNA follows: TGCGCCAGCAGCTTGGGGCAGGCAACCGGGGAGCTGTTTTTT. The genes are TRBV5-1 and TRBJ2-2; D call uncertain. Germline CDR1 SGHRS, CDR2 YFSETQ. The CDR3 loop spans 14 amino acids. The V gene lost 0 bases and the J gene lost 5 bases, with 8 bases spanning the gap.

This sequence joins TRBV15 and TRBJ1-5; D remains ambiguous. Germline assignment: CDR1 LNHNV and CDR2 YYDKDF (reference sequence). The CDR3 is 14 residues long. V lost 5 bases and J lost 0, with 8 bases in between. The CDR3 coding sequence is TGTGCCACCAGCTTAAGCTATAGCAATCAGCCCCAGCATTTT. Amino acid sequence: CATSLSYSNQPQHF.

This clone was recorded only once. The V gene is TRBV19, the J gene TRBJ2-2, with a possible D match to TRBD2 (5 bases). The CDR3 covers 15 residues. Germline V lookup: CDR1 LNHDA, CDR2 SQIVND (reference sequence). The ends were cut back, 6 bases at V and 4 bases at J, with 15 bases in the middle. CDR3 region: CASSQRNTATGELFF. CDR3 nucleotide sequence: TGTGCCAGTAGCCAGCGGAACACGGCCACCGGGGAGCTGTTTTTT.

The chain uses TRBV30 and TRBJ1-5; D is ambiguous. Germline CDR1 reads GTSNPN; CDR2 reads SVGIG (reference sequence). V was clipped by 1 base and J by 4 bases, with 5 bases between them. The CDR3 is 12 amino acids. CDR3 loop: CAWSGGNQPQHF. The CDR3 DNA follows: TGTGCCTGGAGTGGAGGGAATCAGCCCCAGCATTTT.

The V and J genes are TRBV29-1 and TRBJ2-1, with 7 bases lining up with TRBD1. Germline V gene lookup returns CDR1 SQVTM and CDR2 ANQGSEA. The CDR3 extends over 12 amino acids. V shed 7 bases and J 7 bases; nucleotides not matched to a gene: 7. CDR3 sequence reads: CSAPQGWNEQFF. CDR3 sequence (DNA): TGCAGCGCCCCACAGGGGTGGAATGAGCAGTTCTTC.

This clone was observed once. This sequence joins TRBV30 and TRBJ2-1, with TRBD1 matching over 9 bases. The CDR3 totals 12 residues. Germline values: CDR1 GTSNPN, CDR2 SVGIG (reference sequence). V was pared by 2 bases and J by 8 bases, with 1 base of the junction left unmatched. Here the CDR3 reads CAWSWDRDEQFF. The CDR3, as DNA: TGTGCCTGGAGTTGGGACAGGGATGAGCAGTTCTTC.

About this clone: One junction end does not reproduce the germline sequence, and a read error may be involved. The rearrangement uses TRBV7-7 and TRBJ2-2, with 7 bases lining up with TRBD2. The CDR3 has 16 amino acids. Germline V gives CDR1 SSHAT, CDR2 FNYEAQ (reference sequence). The CDR3, as DNA: TGTGCTAGCAGCTTAGATTCGAGCGGGGCCGGCGGGGAGCTGTTTTTT. This translates into CASSLDSSGAGGELFF.

This chain connects TRBV14 to TRBJ2-3; perhaps TRBD2 as D (6 bases). The CDR3 has 14 amino acids. Trimming took 2 bases from V and 4 from J, leaving 10 bases between them. Germline-derived CDR1 and CDR2 are SGHDN and FVKESK. Here the CDR3 reads CASSQLGSADTQYF. The CDR3, as DNA: TGTGCCAGCAGCCAACTCGGGAGCGCAGATACGCAGTATTTT.

The J gene is TRBJ2-1, the V gene TRBV6-1; 10 bases agree with TRBD1. V shed 4 bases and J 10 bases; nucleotides not matched to a gene: 10. Germline-derived CDR1 and CDR2 are MNHNS and SASEGT. The CDR3 contains 15 residues. CDR3 nucleotide sequence: TGTGCCAGCAGTGTATCCGGGACAGGGGATAACGAGCAGTTCTTC. Protein sequence: CASSVSGTGDNEQFF.

V usage is TRBV7-2 and J usage is TRBJ2-7; TRBD2 might be the D (5 bases). This CDR3 comprises 14 residues. Trimming removed 5 bases at V and 0 bases at J, with 11 bases between. Germline V gene lookup returns CDR1 SGHTA and CDR2 FQGNSA. Written as DNA, the CDR3 is TGTGCCAGCAGCCTCATGGACTCCTCCTACGAGCAGTACTTC. Translating gives CASSLMDSSYEQYF.

This chain joins TRBV27 and TRBJ2-5; the match to TRBD2 covers 13 bases. From germline, CDR1 is MNHEY and CDR2 SMNVEV (reference sequence). Trimming at V came to 0 bases and at J to 5 bases, leaving 0 bases not matched to a gene. CDR3 length: 15 amino acids. CDR3 residues: CASSLSTSGRETQYF. As DNA, the CDR3 is TGTGCCAGCAGTTTATCGACTAGCGGGAGGGAGACCCAGTACTTC.

V gene TRBV4-2 combines with J gene TRBJ2-1; D not certain. The CDR3 covers 16 residues. Trimming took 1 base from V and 2 from J, leaving 12 bases between them. CDR1 is LGHNA and CDR2 is YNFKEQ in the germline V gene. CDR3 DNA: TGTGCCAGCAGCCAAGCCTACTACCTCCCCTACAATGAGCAGTTCTTC. Its protein product is CASSQAYYLPYNEQFF.

V is TRBV30 and J is TRBJ2-7; the match to TRBD2 covers 11 bases. CDR3 length: 15 amino acids. After removal of 0 bases from V and 6 bases from J, the junction contained 7 bases not matched to a gene. The germline V gene encodes CDR1 GTSNPN and CDR2 SVGIG (reference sequence). The CDR3 loop reads CAWSVRIAGGPEQYF. The CDR3 DNA reads as TGTGCCTGGAGTGTACGAATAGCGGGAGGGCCCGAGCAGTACTTC.

The chain employs TRBV13 and TRBJ1-4, with a possible D match to TRBD1 (6 bases). This CDR3 has 14 residues. The germline CDR1 and CDR2 sequences are PRHDT and FYEKMQ (reference sequence). Trimming took off 5 bases at V and 8 bases at J, with 15 bases between the two ends. The CDR3: CASSPRDTEEKLFF. DNA for the CDR3: TGTGCCAGCAGCCCCCGGGACACGGAAGAAAAACTGTTTTTT.

The chain carries TRBV30 and TRBJ2-7, with TRBD1 identical over 10 bases. Germline assignment: CDR1 GTSNPN and CDR2 SVGIG (reference sequence). The CDR3 extends over 15 amino acids. Losses at the gene ends were 4 bases for V and 4 bases for J; bases not matched to a gene: 10. The DNA of the CDR3 is TGTGCCTGGAATCCTGACAGGGGGCTCGGGTACGAGCAGTACTTC. It specifies CAWNPDRGLGYEQYF.